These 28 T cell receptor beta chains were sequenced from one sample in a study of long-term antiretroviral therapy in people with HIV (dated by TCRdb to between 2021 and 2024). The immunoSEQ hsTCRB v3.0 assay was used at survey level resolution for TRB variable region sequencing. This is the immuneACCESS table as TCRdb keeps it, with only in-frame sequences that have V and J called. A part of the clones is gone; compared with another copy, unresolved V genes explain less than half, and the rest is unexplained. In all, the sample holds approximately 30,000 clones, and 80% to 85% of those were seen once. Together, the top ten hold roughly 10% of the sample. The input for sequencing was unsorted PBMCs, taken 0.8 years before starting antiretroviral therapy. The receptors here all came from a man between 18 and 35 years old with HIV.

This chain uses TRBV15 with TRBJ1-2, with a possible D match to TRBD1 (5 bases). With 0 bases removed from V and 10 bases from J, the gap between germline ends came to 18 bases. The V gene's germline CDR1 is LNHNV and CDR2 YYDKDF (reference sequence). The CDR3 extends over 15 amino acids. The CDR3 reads CATSRDYRETDIYTF. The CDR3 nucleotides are TGTGCCACCAGCAGAGATTATAGGGAGACAGATATCTACACCTTC.

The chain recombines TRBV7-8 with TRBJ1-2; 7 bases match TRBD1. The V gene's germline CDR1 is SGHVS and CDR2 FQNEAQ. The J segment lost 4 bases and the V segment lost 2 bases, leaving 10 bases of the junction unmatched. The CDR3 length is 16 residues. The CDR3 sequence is CASSLSETTGTYGYTF. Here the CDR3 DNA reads TGTGCCAGCAGCTTATCGGAGACGACAGGGACCTATGGCTACACCTTC. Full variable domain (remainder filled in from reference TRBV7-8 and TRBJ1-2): GAGVSQSPRYKVAKRGQDVALRCDPISGHVSLFWYQQALGQGPEFLTYFQNEAQLDKSGLPSDRFFAERPEGSVSTLKIQRTQQEDSAVYLCASSLSETTGTYGYTFGSGTRLTVV.

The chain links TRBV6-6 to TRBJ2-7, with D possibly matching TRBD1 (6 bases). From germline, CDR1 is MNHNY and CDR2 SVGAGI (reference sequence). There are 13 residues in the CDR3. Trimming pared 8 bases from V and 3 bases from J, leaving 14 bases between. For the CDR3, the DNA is TGTGCCAGCGCCAGGACAGTTAACTACGAGCAGTACTTC. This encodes CASARTVNYEQYF.

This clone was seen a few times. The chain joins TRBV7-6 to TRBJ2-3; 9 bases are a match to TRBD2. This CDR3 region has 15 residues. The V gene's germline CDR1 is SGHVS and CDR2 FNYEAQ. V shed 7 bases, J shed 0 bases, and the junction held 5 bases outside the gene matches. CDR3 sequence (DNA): TGTGCCAGCAAGGCTAGCGGGGCTAGCACAGATACGCAGTATTTT. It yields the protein CASKASGASTDTQYF.

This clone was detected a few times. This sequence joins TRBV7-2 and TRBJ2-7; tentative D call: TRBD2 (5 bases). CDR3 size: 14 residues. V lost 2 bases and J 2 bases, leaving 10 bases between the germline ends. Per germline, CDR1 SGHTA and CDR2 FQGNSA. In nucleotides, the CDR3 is TGTGCCAGCAGCTTAAGGCAGGAGGCCTACGAGCAGTACTTC. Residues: CASSLRQEAYEQYF.

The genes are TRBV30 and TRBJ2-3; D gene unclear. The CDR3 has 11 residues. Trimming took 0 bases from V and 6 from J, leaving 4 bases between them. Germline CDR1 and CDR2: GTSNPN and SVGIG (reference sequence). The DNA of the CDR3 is TGTGCCTGGAGTGTGAGGGATACGCAGTATTTT. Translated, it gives CAWSVRDTQYF.

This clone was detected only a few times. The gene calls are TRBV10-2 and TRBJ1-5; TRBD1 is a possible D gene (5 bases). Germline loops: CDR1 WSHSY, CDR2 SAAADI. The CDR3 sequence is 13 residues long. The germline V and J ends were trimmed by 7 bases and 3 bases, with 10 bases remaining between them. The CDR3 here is CASNEQVNQPQHF. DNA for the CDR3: TGCGCCAGCAACGAACAGGTCAATCAGCCCCAGCATTTT.

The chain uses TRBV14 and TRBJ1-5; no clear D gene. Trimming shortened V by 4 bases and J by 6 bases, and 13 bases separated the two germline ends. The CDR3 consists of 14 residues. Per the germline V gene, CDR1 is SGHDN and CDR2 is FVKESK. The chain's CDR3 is CASSPSGVGQPQHF. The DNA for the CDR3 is TGTGCCAGCAGCCCTTCTGGGGTGGGTCAGCCCCAGCATTTT. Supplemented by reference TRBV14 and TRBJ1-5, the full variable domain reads EAGVTQFPSHSVIEKGQTVTLRCDPISGHDNLYWYRRVMGKEIKFLLHFVKESKQDESGMPNNRFLAERTGGTYSTLKVQPAELEDSGVYFCASSPSGVGQPQHFGDGTRLSIL.

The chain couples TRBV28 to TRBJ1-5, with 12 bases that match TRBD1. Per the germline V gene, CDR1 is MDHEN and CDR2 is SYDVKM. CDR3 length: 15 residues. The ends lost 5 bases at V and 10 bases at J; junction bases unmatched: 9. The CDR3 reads CASSTLGQGAGPQHF. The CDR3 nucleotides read TGTGCCAGCAGTACCCTGGGACAGGGGGCTGGCCCCCAGCATTTT.

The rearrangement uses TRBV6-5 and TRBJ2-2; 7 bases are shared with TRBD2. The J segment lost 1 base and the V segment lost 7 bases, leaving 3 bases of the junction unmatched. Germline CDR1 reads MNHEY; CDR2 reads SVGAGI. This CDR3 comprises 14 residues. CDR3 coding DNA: TGTGCCAGCAAAATAGCGGGGAACACCGGGGAGCTGTTTTTT. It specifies CASKIAGNTGELFF.

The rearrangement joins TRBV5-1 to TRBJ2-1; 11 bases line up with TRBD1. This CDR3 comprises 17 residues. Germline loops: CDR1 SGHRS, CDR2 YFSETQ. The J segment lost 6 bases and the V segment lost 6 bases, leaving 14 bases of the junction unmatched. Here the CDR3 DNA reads TGCGCCAGCAAGGAATCGTCCGGGACAGGGGGGACCAATGAGCAGTTCTTC. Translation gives CASKESSGTGGTNEQFF. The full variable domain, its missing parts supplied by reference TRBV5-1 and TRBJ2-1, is KAGVTQTPRYLIKTRGQQVTLSCSPISGHRSVSWYQQTPGQGLQFLFEYFSETQRNKGNFPGRFSGRQFSNSRSEMNVSTLELGDSALYLCASKESSGTGGTNEQFFGPGTRLTVL.

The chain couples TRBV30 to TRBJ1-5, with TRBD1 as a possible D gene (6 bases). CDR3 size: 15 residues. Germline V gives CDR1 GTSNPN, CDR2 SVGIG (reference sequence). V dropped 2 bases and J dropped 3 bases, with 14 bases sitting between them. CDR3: CAWSLQGILNQPQHF. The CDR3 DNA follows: TGTGCCTGGAGTCTACAGGGTATCCTCAATCAGCCCCAGCATTTT. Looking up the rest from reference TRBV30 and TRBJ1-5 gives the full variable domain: SQTIHQWPATLVQPVGSPLSLECTVEGTSNPNLYWYRQAAGRGLQLLFYSVGIGQISSEVPQNLSASRPQDRQFILSSKKLLLSDSGFYLCAWSLQGILNQPQHFGDGTRLSIL.

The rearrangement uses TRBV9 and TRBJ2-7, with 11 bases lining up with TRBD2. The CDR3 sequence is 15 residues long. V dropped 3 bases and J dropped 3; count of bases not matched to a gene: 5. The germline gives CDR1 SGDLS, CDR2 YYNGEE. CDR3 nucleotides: TGTGCCAGCAGCGCTACCGGGACTAGCGGCTACGAGCAGTACTTC. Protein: CASSATGTSGYEQYF.

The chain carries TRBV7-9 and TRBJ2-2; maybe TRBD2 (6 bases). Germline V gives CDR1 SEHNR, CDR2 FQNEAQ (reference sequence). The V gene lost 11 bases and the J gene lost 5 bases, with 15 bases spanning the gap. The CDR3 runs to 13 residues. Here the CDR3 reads CARRESRTGELFF. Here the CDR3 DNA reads TGTGCCCGGAGGGAGTCGAGGACCGGGGAGCTGTTTTTT.

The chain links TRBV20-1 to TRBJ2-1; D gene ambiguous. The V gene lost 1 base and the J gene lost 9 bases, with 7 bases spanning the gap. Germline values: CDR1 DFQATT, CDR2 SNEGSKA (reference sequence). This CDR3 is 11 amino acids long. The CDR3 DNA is TGCAGTGCTAGAGTATTAGCTGAGCAGTTCTTC. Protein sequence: CSARVLAEQFF.

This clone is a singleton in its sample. This CDR3 is CASSERAGTYGELFF. CDR3 in DNA: TGTGCCAGCAGCGAAAGAGCGGGGACATACGGGGAGCTGTTTTTT. The chain links TRBV9 to TRBJ2-2; maybe TRBD2 (7 bases). This CDR3 spans 15 amino acids. V was trimmed by 3 bases and J by 7 bases, leaving 16 bases between them. CDR1 and CDR2 from the germline V gene are SGDLS and YYNGEE.

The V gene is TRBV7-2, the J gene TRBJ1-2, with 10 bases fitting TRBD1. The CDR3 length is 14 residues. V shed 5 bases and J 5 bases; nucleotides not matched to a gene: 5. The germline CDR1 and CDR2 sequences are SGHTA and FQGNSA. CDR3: CASSQGQGGYGYTF. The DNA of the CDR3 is TGTGCCAGCAGCCAAGGACAGGGGGGGTATGGCTACACCTTC.

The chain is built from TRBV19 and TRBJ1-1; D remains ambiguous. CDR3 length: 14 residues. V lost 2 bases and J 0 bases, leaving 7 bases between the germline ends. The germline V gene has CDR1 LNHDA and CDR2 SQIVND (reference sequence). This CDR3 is CASSISSMNTEAFF. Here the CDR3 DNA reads TGTGCCAGTAGTATATCTTCCATGAACACTGAAGCTTTCTTT.

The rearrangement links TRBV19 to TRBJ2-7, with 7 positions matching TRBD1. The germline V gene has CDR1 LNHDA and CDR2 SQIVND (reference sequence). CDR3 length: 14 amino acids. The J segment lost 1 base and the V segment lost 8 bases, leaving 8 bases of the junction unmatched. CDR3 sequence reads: CASGDRDGSYEQYF. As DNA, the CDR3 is TGTGCCAGTGGAGACAGGGATGGGTCCTACGAGCAGTACTTC.

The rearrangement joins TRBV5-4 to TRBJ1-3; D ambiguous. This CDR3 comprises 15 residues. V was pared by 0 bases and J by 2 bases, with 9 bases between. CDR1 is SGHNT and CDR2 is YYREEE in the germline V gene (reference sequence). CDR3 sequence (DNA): TGTGCCAGCAGCTTGGACGGAAGGGCTGGAAACACCATATATTTT. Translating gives CASSLDGRAGNTIYF.

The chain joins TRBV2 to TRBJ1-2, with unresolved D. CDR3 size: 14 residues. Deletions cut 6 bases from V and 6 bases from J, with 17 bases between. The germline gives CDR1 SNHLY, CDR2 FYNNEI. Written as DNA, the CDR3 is TGTGCCAGCAGCCGAATTGGAGGTGGGGATGGCTACACCTTC. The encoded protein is CASSRIGGGDGYTF.

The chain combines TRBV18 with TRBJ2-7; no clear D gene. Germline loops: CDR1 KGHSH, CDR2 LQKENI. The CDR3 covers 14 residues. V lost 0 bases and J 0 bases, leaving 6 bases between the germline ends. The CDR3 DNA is TGTGCCAGCTCACCACCAGGGAACTCCTACGAGCAGTACTTC. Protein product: CASSPPGNSYEQYF.

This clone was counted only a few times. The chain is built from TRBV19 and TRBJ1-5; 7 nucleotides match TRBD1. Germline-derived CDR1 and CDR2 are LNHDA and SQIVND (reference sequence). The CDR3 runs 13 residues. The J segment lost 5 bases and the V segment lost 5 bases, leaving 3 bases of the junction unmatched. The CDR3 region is CASSQGEYQPQHF. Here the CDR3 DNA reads TGTGCCAGTAGTCAGGGGGAGTATCAGCCCCAGCATTTT.

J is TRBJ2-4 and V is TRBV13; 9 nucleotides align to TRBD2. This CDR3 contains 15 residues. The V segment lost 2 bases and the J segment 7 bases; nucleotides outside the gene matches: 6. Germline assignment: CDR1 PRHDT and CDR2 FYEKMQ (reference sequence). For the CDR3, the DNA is TGTGCCAGCAGCTTATCGAGCGGGGGGCCGAACATTCAGTACTTC. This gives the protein CASSLSSGGPNIQYF.

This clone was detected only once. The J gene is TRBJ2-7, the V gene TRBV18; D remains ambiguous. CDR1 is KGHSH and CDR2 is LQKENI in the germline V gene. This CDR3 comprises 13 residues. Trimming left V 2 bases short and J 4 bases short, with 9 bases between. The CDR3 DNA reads TGTGCCAGCTCACCATCGCCAGGTTACGAGCAGTACTTC. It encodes CASSPSPGYEQYF.

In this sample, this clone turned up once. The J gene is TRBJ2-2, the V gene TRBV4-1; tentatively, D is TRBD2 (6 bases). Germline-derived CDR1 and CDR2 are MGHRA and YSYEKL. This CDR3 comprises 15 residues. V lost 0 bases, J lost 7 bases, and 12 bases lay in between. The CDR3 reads CASSQDPVGGGELFF. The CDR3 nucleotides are TGCGCCAGCAGCCAAGATCCGGTGGGGGGCGGGGAGCTGTTTTTT.

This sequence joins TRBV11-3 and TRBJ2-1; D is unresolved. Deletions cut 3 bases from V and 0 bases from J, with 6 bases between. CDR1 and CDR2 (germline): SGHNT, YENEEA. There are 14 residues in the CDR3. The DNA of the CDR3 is TGTGCCAGCAGCTTGCGTAGCTCCTACAATGAGCAGTTCTTC. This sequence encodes CASSLRSSYNEQFF.

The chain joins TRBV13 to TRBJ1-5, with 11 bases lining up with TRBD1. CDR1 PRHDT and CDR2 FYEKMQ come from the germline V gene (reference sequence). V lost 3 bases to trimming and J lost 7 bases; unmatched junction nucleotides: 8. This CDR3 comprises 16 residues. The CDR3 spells CASSFSGQGGRQPQHF. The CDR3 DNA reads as TGTGCCAGCAGCTTCTCGGGACAGGGGGGACGGCAGCCCCAGCATTTT.